The sequence of this TCR beta chain was determined in a study of regulatory T cells in long-lasting Graves disease. Study-level background: Newly diagnosed Graves' patients had taken antithyroid drugs under 3 months.

This clonotype was counted ten times or more. Indicated time point: newly diagnosed GD, antithyroid drugs for less than 3 months. After RNA was extracted from PBMCs, the TCR library was made from it. Graves' disease diagnosis relied on American Thyroid Association guidelines. The CDR3 is 16 residues long. V was clipped by 2 bases and J by 0 bases, with 11 bases between them. Per the germline V gene, CDR1 is MNHNS and CDR2 is SASEGT. Investigators prepared the TCR beta libraries by applying iRepertoire HTBI primers and Arm-PCR of CDR3 regions. TCRdb recomputed calls from the multiplex PCR reads with MiXCR, one row per CDR3 protein. The table includes 360,000 or so distinct CDR3 sequences, about a sixth detected once. These same data were also listed under a study on T cells in Graves' hyperthyroidism and ophthalmopathy. That paper notes: The HTBI primer set served for first-round RT-PCR of the TCR CDR3.

The TCR was taken from a woman between 18 and 29 years old with Graves disease. Sequencing used peripheral blood mononuclear cells (PBMCs), obtained at new diagnosis, from a patient treated with antithyroid drugs. This chain joins TRBV6-1 and TRBJ2-1, with unresolved D. The CDR3 here is CASSELGKVSYNEQFF. The DNA for the CDR3 is TGTGCCAGCAGTGAATTAGGGAAGGTCTCCTACAATGAGCAGTTCTTC.